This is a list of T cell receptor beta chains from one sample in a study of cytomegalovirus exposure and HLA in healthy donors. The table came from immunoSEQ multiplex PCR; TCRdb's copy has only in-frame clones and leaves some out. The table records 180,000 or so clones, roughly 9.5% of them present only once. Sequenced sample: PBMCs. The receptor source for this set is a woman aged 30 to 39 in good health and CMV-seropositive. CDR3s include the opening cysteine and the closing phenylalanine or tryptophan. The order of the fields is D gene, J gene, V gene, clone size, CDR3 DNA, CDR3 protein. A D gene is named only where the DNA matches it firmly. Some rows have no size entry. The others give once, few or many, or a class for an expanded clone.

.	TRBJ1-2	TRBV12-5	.	TGTGCTAGTGGTCCCCGGTCTGGCTACACCTTC	CASGPRSGYTF
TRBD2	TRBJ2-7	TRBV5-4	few	TGTGCCAGCAGCTTAGGCGGGAGGACTCCCTACGAGCAGTACTTC	CASSLGGRTPYEQYF
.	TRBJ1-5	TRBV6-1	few	TGTGCCAGCAGTGAAGCATCCGGGGGGATCCAGCCCCAGCATTTT	CASSEASGGIQPQHF
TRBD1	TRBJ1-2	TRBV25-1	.	TGTGCCAGCAGTGGTCAGGGGGCGGTCTATGGCTACACCTTC	CASSGQGAVYGYTF
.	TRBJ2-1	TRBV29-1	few	TGCAGCGGGGAACGGAGGGAGCAGTTCTTC	CSGERREQFF
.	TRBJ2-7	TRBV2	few	TGTGCCAGCATTGATAGCGGCCACGAGCAGTACTTC	CASIDSGHEQYF
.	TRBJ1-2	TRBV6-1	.	TGTGCCAGCAGTGAAGCGGGACTCGGGGCTCGCGGCTACACCTTC	CASSEAGLGARGYTF
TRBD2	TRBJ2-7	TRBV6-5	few	TGTGCCAGCAGTTACCAACTAGCGGGAGATGAGCAGTACTTC	CASSYQLAGDEQYF
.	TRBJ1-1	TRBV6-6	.	TGTGCCAGCAGTTACGACGAGGTGAACACTGAAGCTTTCTTT	CASSYDEVNTEAFF
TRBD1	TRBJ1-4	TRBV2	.	TGTGCCAGCAGTTCAGGGGGCTTCGTTAATGAAAAACTGTTTTTT	CASSSGGFVNEKLFF
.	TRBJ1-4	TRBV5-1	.	TGCGCCAGCAGCTGGGACACCTCAACTAATGAAAAACTGTTTTTT	CASSWDTSTNEKLFF
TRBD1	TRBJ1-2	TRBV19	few	TGTGCCAGTAGTATTGGACAGGAGAGAGGCTACACCTTC	CASSIGQERGYTF
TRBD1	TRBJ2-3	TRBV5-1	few	TGCGCCAGCAGAACAGGGGGAACTGGCACAGATACGCAGTATTTT	CASRTGGTGTDTQYF
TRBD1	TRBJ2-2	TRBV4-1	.	TGCGCCAGCAGCCCGCGGACAGGGGGAAGTACCGGGGAGCTGTTTTTT	CASSPRTGGSTGELFF
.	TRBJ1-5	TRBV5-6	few	TGTGCCAGCAGCCTGGCGACAGGCTACCAGCCCCAGCATTTT	CASSLATGYQPQHF
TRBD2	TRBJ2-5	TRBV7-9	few	TGTGCCAGCAGCGTTGCCTCTGGACTAGCGGGGATGTACCAAGAGACCCAGTACTTC	CASSVASGLAGMYQETQYF
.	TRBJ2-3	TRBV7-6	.	TGTGCCAGCAGCTCCGGACAGGGAGGGACAGATACGCAGTATTTT	CASSSGQGGTDTQYF
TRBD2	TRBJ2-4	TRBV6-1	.	TGTGCCAGCAGTGAAATCACGCTAGCGGGAGAAGTAAGGGCCAAAAACATTCAGTACTTC	CASSEITLAGEVRAKNIQYF
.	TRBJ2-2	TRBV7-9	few	TGTGCCAGCAGCATAGCGGTCGTGGTAGTCTCCACCGGGGAGCTGTTTTTT	CASSIAVVVVSTGELFF
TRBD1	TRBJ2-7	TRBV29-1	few	TGCAGCGTTGGAGACAGGGGGAGGTCCCCCTACGAGCAGTACTTC	CSVGDRGRSPYEQYF
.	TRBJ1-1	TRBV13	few	TGTGCCAGCAGCCCAAGAGCGAACACTGAAGCTTTCTTT	CASSPRANTEAFF
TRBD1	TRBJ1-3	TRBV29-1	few	TGCAGCGTACGACAGGGGGCTGGAAACACCATATATTTT	CSVRQGAGNTIYF
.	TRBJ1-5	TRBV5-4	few	TGTGCCAGCAGCTTGTCAGGTAGCAATCAGCCCCAGCATTTT	CASSLSGSNQPQHF
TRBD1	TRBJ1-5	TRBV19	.	TGTGCCAGTACTAACGACAGGGACGCTCAGCCCCAGCATTTT	CASTNDRDAQPQHF
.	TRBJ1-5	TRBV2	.	TGTGCCAGCAGTGACCAGTATAGCAATCAGCCCCAGCATTTT	CASSDQYSNQPQHF
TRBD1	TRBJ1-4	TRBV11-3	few	TGTGCCAGCAGCCTGGACAGGGCCTATGAAAAACTGTTTTTT	CASSLDRAYEKLFF
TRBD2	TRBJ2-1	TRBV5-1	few	TGCGCCAGCAGGTTCGGGACTAGGGTTTACAATGAGCAGTTCTTC	CASRFGTRVYNEQFF
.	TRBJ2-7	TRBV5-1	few	TGCGCCAGCAGCTTGGCCCCTCTCTGGAGCGAGCAGTACTTC	CASSLAPLWSEQYF
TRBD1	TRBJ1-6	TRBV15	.	TGTGCCACCAGCAGAGATCTGGACAGGGGGGGTTCACCCCTCCACTTT	CATSRDLDRGGSPLHF
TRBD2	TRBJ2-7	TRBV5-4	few	TGTGCCAGCAGCGGAGGGACTAGCGGCACCCTACGGCAGTACTTC	CASSGGTSGTLRQYF
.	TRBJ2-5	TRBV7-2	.	TGTGCCAGCAGCTTGGGAGTGGGAGAGACCCAGTACTTC	CASSLGVGETQYF
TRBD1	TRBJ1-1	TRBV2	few	TGTGCCAGCAGTGAGGGACAGGGTGTCACTGAAGCTTTCTTT	CASSEGQGVTEAFF
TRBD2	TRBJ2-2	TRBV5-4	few	TGTGCCAGCAGCTTGGGGGCGGGGGTGAACACCGGGGAGCTGTTTTTT	CASSLGAGVNTGELFF
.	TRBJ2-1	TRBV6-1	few	TGTGCCAGCAGGTTGAGTTACAATGAGCAGTTCTTC	CASRLSYNEQFF
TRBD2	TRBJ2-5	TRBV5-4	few	TGTGCCAGCAGCCCGGGACTAGCGGGAGAGACCCAGTACTTC	CASSPGLAGETQYF
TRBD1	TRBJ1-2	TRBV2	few	TGTGCCAGCATTCCGACGACAGGGGGCGGGTATGGCTACACCTTC	CASIPTTGGGYGYTF
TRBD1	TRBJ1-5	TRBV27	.	TGTGCCAGCAGTTTAAGACAGGGTCCTTCCAATCAGCCCCAGCATTTT	CASSLRQGPSNQPQHF
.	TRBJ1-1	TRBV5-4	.	TGTGCCAGCAGCTTCTGGCAAACTGAAGCTTTCTTT	CASSFWQTEAFF
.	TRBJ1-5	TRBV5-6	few	TGTGCCAGCAGCCTTAGACAGGTTATTAATCAGCCCCAGCATTTT	CASSLRQVINQPQHF
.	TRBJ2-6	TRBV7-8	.	TGTGCCAGCAGCCAGGGGAGGGCCGGGGCCAACGTCCTGACTTTC	CASSQGRAGANVLTF
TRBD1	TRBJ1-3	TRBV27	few	TGTGCCAGCAGTCCGATAGGCCCGACAGGGACATGGATAGGCACCATATATTTT	CASSPIGPTGTWIGTIYF
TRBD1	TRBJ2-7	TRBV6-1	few	TGTGCCAGCAGTGCCGGGACAGGGGGCCTCGAGCAGTACTTC	CASSAGTGGLEQYF
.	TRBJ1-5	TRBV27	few	TGTGCCAGCAGTTTGAGTTCAGGAAGGAGGAATCAGCCCCAGCATTTT	CASSLSSGRRNQPQHF
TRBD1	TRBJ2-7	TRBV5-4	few	TGTGCCAGCAGCTTGGAGGACAGGTCCAGCGAGCAGTACTTC	CASSLEDRSSEQYF
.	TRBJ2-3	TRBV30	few	TGTGCCTGGAGTCAGGGGAGAGGGACAGATACGCAGTATTTT	CAWSQGRGTDTQYF
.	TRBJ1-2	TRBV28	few	TGTGCCAGCAGTTTATTGTATGGGGGGGGTGGTTACTACACCTTC	CASSLLYGGGGYYTF
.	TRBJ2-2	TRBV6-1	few	TGTGCCAGCAGCAGGCCGAACACCGGGGAGCTGTTTTTT	CASSRPNTGELFF
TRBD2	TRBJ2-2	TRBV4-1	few	TGCGCCAGCAGCCCCCGTAGCGGGAGCGTCCAAATCACCGGGGAGCTGTTTTTT	CASSPRSGSVQITGELFF
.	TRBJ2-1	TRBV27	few	TGTGCCAGCAGTGAAAGGACAGAGAAGCAGTTCTTC	CASSERTEKQFF
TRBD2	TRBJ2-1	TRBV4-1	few	TGCGCCAGCAGCCAAGATGTCACTAGCGAGTTATACAATGAGCAGTTCTTC	CASSQDVTSELYNEQFF
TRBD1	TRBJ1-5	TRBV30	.	TGTGCCTGGAGTCCCCCGGACAGGGACTTTCAGCCCCAGCATTTT	CAWSPPDRDFQPQHF
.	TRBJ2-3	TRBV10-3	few	TGTGCCATCAGTGTACAGGGTGGGACAGATACGCAGTATTTT	CAISVQGGTDTQYF
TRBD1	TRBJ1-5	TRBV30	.	TGTGCCTGGAGCAGGGACAGGGTGAAACAGCCCCAGCATTTT	CAWSRDRVKQPQHF
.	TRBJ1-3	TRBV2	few	TGTGCCAGCAAAGAGGGGGATGGAAACACCATATATTTT	CASKEGDGNTIYF
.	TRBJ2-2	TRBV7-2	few	TGTGCCAGCAGCAAACTAGCGAACACCGGGGAGCTGTTTTTT	CASSKLANTGELFF